The rows below give T cell receptor beta chains drawn from one sample of a study of T cells in tuberculosis. The protocol was immunoSEQ multiplex PCR, while the TCRdb copy is restricted to in-frame clones and leaves out a portion. The top ten clones hold more than 4% of a sample with fewer than 35,000 clones, about 84% of them seen once. Source: PBMCs, taken at tuberculosis diagnosis. The receptors derive from an adult with tuberculosis. Each CDR3 is given with its conserved first and last residue. The D gene is left open where the match is weak. Some rows mark clone size as missing; the rest say once, few, many or name a class of expanded clone.

J gene | V gene | D gene | clone size | CDR3 DNA | CDR3 protein
TRBJ2-5 | TRBV12-5 | - | once | TGTGCTAGTGAATACACAGGAAAAGAGACCCAGTACTTC | CASEYTGKETQYF
TRBJ2-3 | TRBV6-1 | - | - | TGTGCCAGCAGCTTCGCGGATACGCAGTATTTT | CASSFADTQYF
TRBJ1-1 | TRBV19 | - | - | TGTGCCAGTAGTATCCGACAGGCCGAGAACACTGAAGCTTTCTTT | CASSIRQAENTEAFF
TRBJ1-6 | TRBV19 | - | - | TGTGCCAGTAGTATCAGAGGGAGCAATTCACCCCTCCACTTT | CASSIRGSNSPLHF
TRBJ1-5 | TRBV6-1 | - | few | TGTGCCAGCAAAACGGACAGCCATCAGCCCCAGCATTTT | CASKTDSHQPQHF
TRBJ2-3 | TRBV9 | TRBD1 | - | TGTGCCAGCAGCCTACGATGGACAGGAGACACAGATACGCAGTATTTT | CASSLRWTGDTDTQYF
TRBJ1-1 | TRBV6-1 | - | - | TGTGCCACCGTTCTGGGGGGAATTGGGGGCACTGAAGCTTTCTTT | CATVLGGIGGTEAFF
TRBJ2-2 | TRBV18 | TRBD1 | - | TGTGCCAGCCTTTCGGACAGGGATAACACCGGGGAGCTGTTTTTT | CASLSDRDNTGELFF
TRBJ1-2 | TRBV4-1 | - | - | TGCGCCAGCAGCCAACCAGGGCGTACTAACTATGGCTACACCTTC | CASSQPGRTNYGYTF
TRBJ2-7 | TRBV19 | - | few | TGTGCCAGTAAGGTAGCGGTGAGCTCCTACGAGCAGTACTTC | CASKVAVSSYEQYF
TRBJ2-5 | TRBV28 | TRBD2 | - | TGTGCCAGCAGTCTCAGGGGACTAGGTTCGGAGACCCAGTACTTC | CASSLRGLGSETQYF
TRBJ2-5 | TRBV27 | - | - | TGTGCCAGCAGTTCAAGGGACTTTCAAGAGACCCAGTACTTC | CASSSRDFQETQYF
TRBJ2-1 | TRBV11-2 | - | - | TGTGCCAGCAGCTTAGCGGGAGCTCGGAATGAGCAGTTCTTC | CASSLAGARNEQFF
TRBJ1-5 | TRBV10-3 | - | - | TGTGCCATCAGTGAGTCGCAAGGGGGACAGCCCCAGCATTTT | CAISESQGGQPQHF
TRBJ2-5 | TRBV5-1 | TRBD2 | - | TGCGCCAGTAGCTTGGCTAGCGGGGTCCAAGAGACCCAGTACTTC | CASSLASGVQETQYF
TRBJ1-1 | TRBV19 | TRBD1 | - | TGTGCCAGTAGTACCTACGACAGGGCCACTGAAGCTTTCTTT | CASSTYDRATEAFF
TRBJ1-5 | TRBV5-1 | - | - | TGCGCCAGCAGCTTGGGCGGGAGCAATCAGCCCCAGCATTTT | CASSLGGSNQPQHF
TRBJ2-1 | TRBV6-5 | TRBD2 | few | TGTGCCAGCTCCGTTCAACTAGCGGGAGGCAATGAGCAGTTCTTC | CASSVQLAGGNEQFF
TRBJ1-6 | TRBV5-1 | - | - | TGCGCCAGCAGCTGGCGGGACGGTGATAATTCACCCCTCCACTTT | CASSWRDGDNSPLHF
TRBJ2-3 | TRBV7-2 | TRBD2 | - | TGTGCCAGCAGCGCCCTAGCTAGCGGGAGGGCAACAGATACGCAGTATTTT | CASSALASGRATDTQYF
TRBJ2-5 | TRBV6-1 | - | - | TGTGCCAGCAGTGAAGCTCCAACGGGGGAGACCCAGTACTTC | CASSEAPTGETQYF
TRBJ1-2 | TRBV4-2 | - | - | TGTGCCAGCAGCCAAGTCCCAGGGGAGTCGCGTGGCTATGGCTACACCTTC | CASSQVPGESRGYGYTF
TRBJ1-1 | TRBV25-1 | TRBD1 | medium-sized | TGTGCCAGCAGCCTACAGGGGATGAACACTGAAGCTTTCTTT | CASSLQGMNTEAFF
TRBJ2-7 | TRBV11-3 | - | - | TGTGCCAGCAGCTTAGGAGAACGCTACGAGCAGTACTTC | CASSLGERYEQYF
TRBJ2-1 | TRBV5-1 | TRBD1 | - | TGCGCCAGCAGCTTGAGGACAGGCCTCTACAATGAGCAGTTCTTC | CASSLRTGLYNEQFF
TRBJ2-7 | TRBV30 | TRBD2 | - | TGTGCCTGGAGTGTAGGGACTAGGGAATACGAGCAGTACTTC | CAWSVGTREYEQYF
TRBJ2-6 | TRBV9 | - | - | TGTGCCAGCCCAGGCATGTACAAACAAAGTCGGGCCAACGTCCTGACTTTC | CASPGMYKQSRANVLTF
TRBJ2-7 | TRBV28 | TRBD2 | - | TGTGCCAGCAGTTCTCTAGGGTTAGCGGGAGGTATGTACGAGCAGTACTTC | CASSSLGLAGGMYEQYF
TRBJ1-2 | TRBV27 | - | - | TGTGCCAGCAGTTGGGGGGGGAATAGGCCCTATGGCTACACCTTC | CASSWGGNRPYGYTF
TRBJ1-2 | TRBV5-1 | - | - | TGCGCCAGCAGCTTGGCCAGGCAGGGAACACCATATGGCTACACCTTC | CASSLARQGTPYGYTF
TRBJ1-1 | TRBV7-9 | TRBD1 | - | TGTGCCAGCAGCCTTCCAGGGGGCACTGAAGCTTTCTTT | CASSLPGGTEAFF
TRBJ1-1 | TRBV11-2 | - | - | TGTGCCAGCAGCCTTTCGGGCACTGAAGCTTTCTTT | CASSLSGTEAFF
TRBJ2-1 | TRBV20-1 | - | - | TGCAGTGCTGTTAGCTACAATGAGCAGTTCTTC | CSAVSYNEQFF
TRBJ1-5 | TRBV7-6 | - | medium-sized | TGTGCCAGCAGCCGCACTTCCTATCAGCCCCAGCATTTT | CASSRTSYQPQHF
TRBJ2-6 | TRBV6-7 | TRBD2 | - | TGTGCCAGCAACCGAGGGGTGGCGGGGGTAAATACCCGTTCTGGGGCCAACGTCCTGACTTTC | CASNRGVAGVNTRSGANVLTF
TRBJ2-4 | TRBV4-1 | TRBD1 | - | TGCGCCAGCAGCCAAGATCCTCGAGGGACAGGCCTAGCCAAAAACATTCAGTACTTC | CASSQDPRGTGLAKNIQYF
TRBJ2-5 | TRBV7-3 | - | - | TGTGCCAGCAGCTTCCTGGGACTGGAGGGGGAGACCCAGTACTTC | CASSFLGLEGETQYF
TRBJ1-1 | TRBV4-1 | - | few | TGCGCCAGCAGCCAAAAAGGGGTGACTGAAGCTTTCTTT | CASSQKGVTEAFF
TRBJ2-3 | TRBV5-1 | TRBD1 | - | TGCGCCAGCAGCTCCGGACAGGGGGCAGATACGCAGTATTTT | CASSSGQGADTQYF
TRBJ1-2 | TRBV30 | - | - | TGTGCCTTTCGGGTGGGAGCTAACTATGGCTACACCTTC | CAFRVGANYGYTF
TRBJ2-5 | TRBV14 | - | - | TGTGCCAGCAGCCGCAGGGTCCAAGAGACCCAGTACTTC | CASSRRVQETQYF
TRBJ1-1 | TRBV2 | TRBD1 | - | TGTGCCGGCAACAGGGGAGGAGTTAACACTGAAGCTTTCTTT | CAGNRGGVNTEAFF
TRBJ1-3 | TRBV5-1 | - | - | TGCGCCAGCAGCTTGGTCCCTTCGTCGCAGGGGCTGGGAAACACCATATATTTT | CASSLVPSSQGLGNTIYF
TRBJ2-7 | TRBV28 | - | few | TGTGCCAGCAGCCCCATATCGATAAGGGGGAGCGGGAACTACGAGCAGTACTTC | CASSPISIRGSGNYEQYF
TRBJ2-3 | TRBV28 | - | - | TGTGCCAGCAGTTTTCAGCGGGCGGGGACCACAGATACGCAGTATTTT | CASSFQRAGTTDTQYF
TRBJ2-5 | TRBV6-5 | - | - | TGTGCCAGCAGTTACTCGCCAGGGGAGAAGACCCAGTACTTC | CASSYSPGEKTQYF